This T cell receptor beta chain was retrieved from a study of cytomegalovirus exposure and HLA in healthy donors. Study-level results: The dataset shows that most TCR sequences were rare, while some public TCRs occurred in many donors. Presence/absence results assume similar sequencing depth per donor, which may not hold.

The PCR was carried out with 60 Vbeta primers and 13 Jbeta primers. Profiled with immunoSEQ multiplex PCR; TCRdb holds only in-frame clones, not every one. The sample has over 200,000 clones; more than 75% are singletons. The V gene's germline CDR1 is SGDLS and CDR2 YYNGEE. Trimming shortened V by 3 bases and J by 4 bases, and 13 bases separated the two germline ends. The CDR3 runs to 14 residues. Of note for this clone: Its antigen remains unknown.

This clonotype originated in a male donor in good health and CMV-seronegative. V usage is TRBV9 and J usage is TRBJ2-5; no definite D call. Material for sequencing was PBMCs. The CDR3 DNA is TGTGCCAGCAGCGAAGAAATCGGCGGAGAGACCCAGTACTTC. The encoded protein is CASSEEIGGETQYF.